The subject of this entry is one TCR beta chain. Antigen unknown. 60 Vbeta and 13 Jbeta primers were used in PCR. Produced via immunoSEQ multiplex PCR; TCRdb's table is partial and in-frame only. The table records tens of thousands of clones, roughly two thirds of them present only once. This entry comes from a study of cytomegalovirus exposure and HLA in healthy donors. Study findings and constraints: Versus the roughly 700-donor mean, an Asian-associated ancestry cluster reportedly showed fewer N-insertions in a later analysis. TRBV6-2, TRBV6-3 and some other V segments were excluded as indistinguishable. Researchers reported in a later analysis that a missense DCLRE1C variant was tied to TCR beta V- and J-gene trimming. A later analysis showed HLA-associated TCR beta chains outstripping equally common others in clonal expansion.

Germline V lookup: CDR1 SQVTM, CDR2 ANQGSEA. This CDR3 is 16 amino acids long. V was trimmed by 0 bases and J by 2 bases, leaving 14 bases between them. This clonotype was obtained from a man aged 50-59 years in good health and CMV-seronegative. The genes are TRBV29-1 and TRBJ2-1, with D possibly being TRBD1 (5 bases). Sample: PBMCs. CDR3 amino acids: CSVEDWRTKTYNEQFF. The CDR3 DNA reads TGCAGCGTTGAAGATTGGCGGACAAAGACCTACAATGAGCAGTTCTTC.